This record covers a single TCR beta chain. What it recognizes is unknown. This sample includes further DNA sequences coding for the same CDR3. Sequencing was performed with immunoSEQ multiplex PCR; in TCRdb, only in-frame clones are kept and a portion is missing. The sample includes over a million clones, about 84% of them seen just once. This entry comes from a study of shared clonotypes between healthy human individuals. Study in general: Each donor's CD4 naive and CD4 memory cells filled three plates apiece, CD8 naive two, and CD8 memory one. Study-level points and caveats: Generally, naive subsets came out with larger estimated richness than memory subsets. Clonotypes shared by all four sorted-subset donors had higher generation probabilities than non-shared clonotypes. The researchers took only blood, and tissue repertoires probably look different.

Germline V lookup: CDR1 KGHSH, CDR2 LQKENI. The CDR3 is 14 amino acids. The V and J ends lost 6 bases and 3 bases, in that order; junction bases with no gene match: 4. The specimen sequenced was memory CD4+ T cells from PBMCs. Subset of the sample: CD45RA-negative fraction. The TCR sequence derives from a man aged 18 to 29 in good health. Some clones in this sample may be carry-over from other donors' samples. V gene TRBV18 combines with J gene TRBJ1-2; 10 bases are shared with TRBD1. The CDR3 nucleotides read TGTGCCAGCTCTCGGGACAGGGGTGACTATGGCTACACCTTC. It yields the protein CASSRDRGDYGYTF.